This T cell receptor beta chain was captured by sequencing in a study of blood T cells in healthy people across ages. Study results and caveats: The donors' CMV status was not determined, possibly confounding changes in expanded clonotypes.

PCR was performed a second time for roughly 7 to 11 cycles using a sample-barcoded 5' primer and a J-beta primer mix. TCRdb re-called the 5' RACE reads with MiXCR, one entry per CDR3 protein. The sample yields over 500,000 distinct CDR3 sequences, around 50% seen once. Germline CDR1 LGHDT, CDR2 YNNKEL (reference sequence). This CDR3 has 14 amino acids. V lost 4 bases and J lost 0, with 8 bases in between. Points on this clonotype: The antigen remains undetermined.

This receptor was identified in a woman at least 80 years old in good health. The rearrangement uses TRBV3-1 and TRBJ2-3; no reliable D call. Sample: blood. This chain's CDR3 is CASSRPPSTDTQYF. In DNA form, the CDR3 reads TGTGCCAGCAGCCGCCCACCAAGCACAGATACGCAGTATTTT.